This TCR beta chain came from a study of post-analysis software for immune sequencing data. Study details: Disease courses included relapsing-remitting, secondary progressive and progressive-relapsing multiple sclerosis. Study-wide results and caveats: Strong co-clustering by F measure was evident for samples that had been prepared in the same batch. Compared with controls, patients showed significantly lower normalized Chao1 diversity. Roughly five TRBV segments were significantly more frequent in patients than in controls. TRBV5-6, TRBV5-1 and TRBV20-1 were among these segments.

Regarding this clonotype: The antigen is unknown. The junction does not match germline at one end; this may be a read error.

The CDR3 consists of 19 residues. Germline V gives CDR1 SGHAT, CDR2 FQNNGV. Every TCR beta cDNA library bore unique molecular identifiers. The source material, 1 to 10 million T cells, gave rise to approximately 520,000 cDNA molecules. TCRdb reprocessed the PCR reads with MiXCR, giving one entry per CDR3 protein. The data contain about 540,000 distinct CDR3 sequences, around 34% of them singletons. The chain couples TRBV11-2 to TRBJ2-3; 7 nucleotides align to TRBD2. The TCR was taken from a girl aged 2-17 years with multiple sclerosis. Sequencing used blood. This chain's CDR3 is CASSIEWFSSGHSTDTQYF. The CDR3 DNA reads TGTGCCAGCAGCATAGAGTGGTTCTCTAGCGGCCATAGCACAGATACGCAGTATTTT. The whole variable domain, remainder taken from reference TRBV11-2 and TRBJ2-3, is EAGVAQSPRYKIIEKRQSVAFWCNPISGHATLYWYQQILGQGPKLLIQFQNNGVVDDSQLPKDRFSAERLKGVDSTLKIQPAKLEDSAVYLCASSIEWFSSGHSTDTQYFGPGTRLTVL.